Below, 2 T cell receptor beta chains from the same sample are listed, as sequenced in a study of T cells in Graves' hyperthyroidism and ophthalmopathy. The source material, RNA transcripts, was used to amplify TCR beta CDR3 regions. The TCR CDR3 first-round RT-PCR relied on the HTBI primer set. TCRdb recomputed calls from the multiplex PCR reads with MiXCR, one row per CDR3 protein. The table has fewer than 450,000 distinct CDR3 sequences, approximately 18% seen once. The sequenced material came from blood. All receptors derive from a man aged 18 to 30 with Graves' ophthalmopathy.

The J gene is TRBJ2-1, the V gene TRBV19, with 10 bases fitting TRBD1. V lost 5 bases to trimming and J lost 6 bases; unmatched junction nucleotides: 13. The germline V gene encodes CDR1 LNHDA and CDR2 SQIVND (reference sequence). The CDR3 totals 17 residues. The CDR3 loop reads CASSSPRDRGRTNEQFF. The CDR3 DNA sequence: TGTGCCAGTAGTTCACCACGGGACAGGGGCCGCACCAATGAGCAGTTCTTC.

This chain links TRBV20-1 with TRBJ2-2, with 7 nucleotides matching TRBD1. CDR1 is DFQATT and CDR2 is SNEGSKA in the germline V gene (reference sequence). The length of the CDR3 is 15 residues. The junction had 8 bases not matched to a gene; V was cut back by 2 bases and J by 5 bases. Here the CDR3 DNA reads TGCAGTGCTAGACCTGAGGGGGCCGGAACCGGGGAGCTGTTTTTT. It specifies CSARPEGAGTGELFF.